These T cell receptor beta chains were read from a single sample in a study of blood T cell repertoires in COVID-19. Sequenced by immunoSEQ multiplex PCR; TCRdb stores in-frame clones only, minus some. The table has approximately 150,000 clones, over 70% seen once; the top ten hold about 6%. Sequenced sample: PBMCs or T cells enriched from blood (not recorded which). The receptors originated from a woman aged 35 to 49 with acute COVID-19. CDR3s leave out the opening cysteine and the closing phenylalanine or tryptophan. The D gene is left open where the match is weak.

d_gene	v_gene	CDR3aa
TRBD2	TRBV7-3	ASSSTVAGASTGELF
TRBD2	TRBV6-6	ASSPRAPGLAGGDTQY
-	TRBV28	ASSTPFGRASGNTIY
TRBD1	TRBV5-4	ASSSPTGGSREAF
TRBD2	TRBV30	AWRPRPLAGSNEQF
-	TRBV12-3/TRBV12-4	ASSRRLDQPQH
-	TRBV9	ASSVEGTPSHGYT
TRBD2	TRBV19	ASSIAASGNLDTQY
TRBD1	TRBV6-5	ASNNPGGRGQPQH
TRBD1	TRBV24-1	ATSAGGKAF
-	TRBV30	ACVFGGSPYNEQF
TRBD2	TRBV5-6	ASSLDVGGTDTQY
TRBD2	TRBV4-1	ASSQGLAGGGYNEQF
-	TRBV7-8	ATKRGLAEENIQY
TRBD1	TRBV5-6	ASSFGTGGWGTEAF
TRBD2	TRBV4-1	ASSQGLRLAGVNEQF
TRBD2	TRBV3-1/TRBV3-2	ASSQGAGGSNEQF
TRBD1	TRBV29-1	SVEEWTGGYEQF
-	TRBV7-2	ASSLIAVKGGGYT
-	TRBV19	ASSIYEAPNYGYT
-	TRBV7-9	ASSLTGGRRTDEQF
-	TRBV16	ASSQSRTGNQPQH
TRBD1	TRBV9	ASSSGQGQGGYT
TRBD1	TRBV28	ASSSSDREAYGYT
TRBD2	TRBV24-1	ATAGAGESYNEQF
-	TRBV5-4	ASSLGQNTGELF
-	TRBV5-3	GVAGHNYEQY
-	TRBV5-6	ASSPGTTNYGYT